This T cell receptor beta chain was identified in a study of T cell responses to AZD1222 COVID-19 vaccine. CDR1 is SNHLY, CDR2 FYNNEI, per germline. This CDR3 region has 16 residues. V lost 3 bases, J lost 5 bases, and 11 bases stayed unmatched. Produced via immunoSEQ multiplex PCR; TCRdb's table is partial and in-frame only. The repertoire holds about 99,000 clones, with roughly 92% as singletons. The gene calls are TRBV2 and TRBJ1-1, with 8 bases identical to TRBD1. Here the sequenced sample was peripheral blood, taken on day 0 of AZD1222 vaccination. This sequence was found in an adult in good health. CDR3 protein: CASSEFQGAASTEAFF. The CDR3 bases are TGTGCCAGCAGTGAGTTCCAGGGGGCAGCGAGTACTGAAGCTTTCTTT.